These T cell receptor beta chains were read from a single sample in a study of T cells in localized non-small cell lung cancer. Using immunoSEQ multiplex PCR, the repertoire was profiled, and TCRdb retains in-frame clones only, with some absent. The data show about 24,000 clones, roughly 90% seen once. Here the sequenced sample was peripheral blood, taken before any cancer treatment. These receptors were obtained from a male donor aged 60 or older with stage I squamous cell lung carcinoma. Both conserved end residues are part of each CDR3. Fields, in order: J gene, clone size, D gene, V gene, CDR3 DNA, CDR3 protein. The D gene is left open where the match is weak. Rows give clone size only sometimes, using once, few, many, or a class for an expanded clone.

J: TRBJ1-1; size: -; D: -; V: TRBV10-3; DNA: TGTGCCATCAGTAGGGCCAATATGAACACTGAAGCTTTCTTT; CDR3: CAISRANMNTEAFF
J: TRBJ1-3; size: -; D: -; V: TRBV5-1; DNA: TGCGCCAGCAGCTTGGAGGGACGGATCTCTGGAAACACCATATATTTT; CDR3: CASSLEGRISGNTIYF
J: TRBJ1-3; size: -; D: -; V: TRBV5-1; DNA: TGCGCCAGCGGCGATGGGGGATACTCTGGAAACACCATATATTTT; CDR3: CASGDGGYSGNTIYF
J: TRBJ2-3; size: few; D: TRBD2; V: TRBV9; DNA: TGTGCCAGCAGCGTAGACGGTAGCGGGGTTGAAGATACGCAGTATTTT; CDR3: CASSVDGSGVEDTQYF
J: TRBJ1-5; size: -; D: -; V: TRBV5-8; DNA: TGTGCCAGCAGCCTACAGGGATCCAATCAGCCCCAGCATTTT; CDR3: CASSLQGSNQPQHF
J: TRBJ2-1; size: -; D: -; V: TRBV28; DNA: TGTGCCAGCAAAGATTACAATGAGCAGTTCTTC; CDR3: CASKDYNEQFF
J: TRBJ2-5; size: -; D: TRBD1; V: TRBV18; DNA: TGTGCCAGCTCACCACAGAAGGGACAGGCAGAGACCCAGTACTTC; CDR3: CASSPQKGQAETQYF
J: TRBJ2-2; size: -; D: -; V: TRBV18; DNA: TGTGCCAGCTCACCTCGATCCTCAAACACCGGGGAGCTGTTTTTT; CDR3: CASSPRSSNTGELFF
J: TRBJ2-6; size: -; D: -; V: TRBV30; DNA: TGTGCCTGGAGTTCCGGTAGTGGGGCCAACGTCCTGACTTTC; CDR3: CAWSSGSGANVLTF
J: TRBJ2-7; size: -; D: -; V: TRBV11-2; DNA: TGTGCCAGCAGCCAGAACTGGGGCTCCTACGAGCAGTACTTC; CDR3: CASSQNWGSYEQYF
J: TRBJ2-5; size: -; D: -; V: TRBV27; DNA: TGTGCCAGCAGTTTGACCGGTTGGGAGACCCAGTACTTC; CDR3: CASSLTGWETQYF
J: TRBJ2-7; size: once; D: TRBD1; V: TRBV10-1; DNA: TGCGCCAGCAGTGAGTCGGGACAGGGGGAAGGTTACGAGCAGTACTTC; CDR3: CASSESGQGEGYEQYF
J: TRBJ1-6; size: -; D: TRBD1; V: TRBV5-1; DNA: TGCGCCAGCAGCTTGGGGACAGGGAGCTCCTATAATTCACCCCTCCACTTT; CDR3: CASSLGTGSSYNSPLHF
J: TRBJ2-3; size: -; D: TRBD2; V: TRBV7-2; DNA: TGTGCCAGCAGCTTAGAGCGGGGGCCCACAGATACGCAGTATTTT; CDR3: CASSLERGPTDTQYF
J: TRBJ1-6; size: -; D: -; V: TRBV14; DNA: TGTGCCAGCAGCCCCCCCGGAGTCACGGGCAGGCCCCTCCACTTT; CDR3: CASSPPGVTGRPLHF
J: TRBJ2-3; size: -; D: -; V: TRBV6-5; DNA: TGTGCCAGCAGTTATGGAGACACAGATACGCAGTATTTT; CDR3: CASSYGDTDTQYF
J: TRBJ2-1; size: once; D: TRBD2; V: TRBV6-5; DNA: TGTGCCAGCAGTAAGCGGGAGAGCTCCTACAATGAGCAGTTCTTC; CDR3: CASSKRESSYNEQFF
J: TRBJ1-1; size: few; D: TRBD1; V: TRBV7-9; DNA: TGTGCCAGCAGCCCGGGACAGGAGAACACTGAAGCTTTCTTT; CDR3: CASSPGQENTEAFF
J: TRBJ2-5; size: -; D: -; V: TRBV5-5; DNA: TGTGCCAGCACCTCAGGACGGGCTCAAGAGACCCAGTACTTC; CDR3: CASTSGRAQETQYF
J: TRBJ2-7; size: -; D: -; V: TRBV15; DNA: TGTGCCACCAGCAGAGATGAAAGGAGCTACGAGCAGTACTTC; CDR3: CATSRDERSYEQYF
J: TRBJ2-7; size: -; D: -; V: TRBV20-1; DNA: TGCAGTGCTAGTCCTACCTTCGAGCAGTACTTC; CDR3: CSASPTFEQYF
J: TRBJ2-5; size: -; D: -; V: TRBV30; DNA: TGTGCCTGGAGTGCCGGGGGTGCGAGGGGGCAGACCCAGTACTTC; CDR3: CAWSAGGARGQTQYF
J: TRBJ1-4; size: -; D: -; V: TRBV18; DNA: TGTGCCAGCTCACCACCGGGTGCAACTAATGAAAAACTGTTTTTT; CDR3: CASSPPGATNEKLFF
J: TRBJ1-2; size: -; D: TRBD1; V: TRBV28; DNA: TGTGCCAGCAGCCTTACTCCCGGGACAGTTATTACCGGAAACACCTTC; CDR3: CASSLTPGTVITGNTF
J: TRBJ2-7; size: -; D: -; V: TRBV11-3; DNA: TGTGCCAGCAGCCCCGGACAGTTTTCCTACGAGCAGTACTTC; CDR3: CASSPGQFSYEQYF
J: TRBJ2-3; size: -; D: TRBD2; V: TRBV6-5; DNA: TGTGCCAGCAGTTATGCTAGCGGGACAGATACGCAGTATTTT; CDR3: CASSYASGTDTQYF
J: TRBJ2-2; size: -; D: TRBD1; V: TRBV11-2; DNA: TGTGCCAGCAGCCCCAAGACAGGGGTAAACACCGGGGAGCTGTTTTTT; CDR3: CASSPKTGVNTGELFF
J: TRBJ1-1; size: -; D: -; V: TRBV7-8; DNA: TGTGCCAGCAGTTTCGCATCGGGTGAAACTGAAGCTTTCTTT; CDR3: CASSFASGETEAFF
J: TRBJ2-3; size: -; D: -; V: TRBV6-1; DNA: TGTGCCAGCAGTGAATGGGGCAGGAGATCAGATACGCAGTATTTT; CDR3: CASSEWGRRSDTQYF
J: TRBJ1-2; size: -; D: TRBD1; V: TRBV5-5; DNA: TGTGCCAGCAGTAGACAGGGGGATATATACTATGGCTACACCTTC; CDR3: CASSRQGDIYYGYTF
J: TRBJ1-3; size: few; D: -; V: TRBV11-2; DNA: TGTGCCAGCAGCTTAGTCTCTGGAAACACCATATATTTT; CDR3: CASSLVSGNTIYF
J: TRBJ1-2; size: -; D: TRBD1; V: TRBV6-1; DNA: TGTGCCAGCAGTGTCCTTCCGGGACAGGGGGCGGTTGGCTACACCTTC; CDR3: CASSVLPGQGAVGYTF
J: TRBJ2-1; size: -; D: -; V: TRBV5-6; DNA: TGTGCCAGCAGCCGTCGGGACTCCCACTACAATGAGCAGTTCTTC; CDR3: CASSRRDSHYNEQFF
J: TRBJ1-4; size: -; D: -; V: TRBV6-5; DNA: TGTGCCAGCAGTTACTCGCGGCCAACTAATGAAAAACTGTTTTTT; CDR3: CASSYSRPTNEKLFF
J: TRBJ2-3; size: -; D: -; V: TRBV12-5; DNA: TGTGCTAGTGCCTCGGGAAGGGTAGAAGGGGATACGCAGTATTTT; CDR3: CASASGRVEGDTQYF
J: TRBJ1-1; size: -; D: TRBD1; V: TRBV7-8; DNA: TGTGCCAGCAGCTTAAACAGGGGACTGAACACTGAAGCTTTCTTT; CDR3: CASSLNRGLNTEAFF
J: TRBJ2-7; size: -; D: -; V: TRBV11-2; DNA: TGTGCCAGCAGCTTAGTTGTTAAAACCTACGAGCAGTACTTC; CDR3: CASSLVVKTYEQYF
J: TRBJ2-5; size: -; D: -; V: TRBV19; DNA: TGTGCCAGTAGCAACAAGGCGAGCCGGGGAAGGGAGACCCAGTACTTC; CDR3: CASSNKASRGRETQYF
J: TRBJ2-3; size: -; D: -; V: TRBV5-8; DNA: TGTGCCAGCAGCTCCCTGAGACAGACCACAGATACGCAGTATTTT; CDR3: CASSSLRQTTDTQYF
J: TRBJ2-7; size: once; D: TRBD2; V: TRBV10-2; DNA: TGTGCCAGCAGCCCTCCTAGCGGGAGTTACGAGCAGTACTTC; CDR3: CASSPPSGSYEQYF
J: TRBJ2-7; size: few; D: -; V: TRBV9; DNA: TGTGCCAGCAGCGTAACAGGCTACTCCTACGAGCAGTACTTC; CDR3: CASSVTGYSYEQYF
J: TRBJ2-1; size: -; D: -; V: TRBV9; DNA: TGTGCCAGCAGCGCGCGGGACACCCACAACAATGAGCAGTTCTTC; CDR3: CASSARDTHNNEQFF
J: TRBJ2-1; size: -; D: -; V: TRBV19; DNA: TGTGCCAGTAAGGCCCAAAATAATTACAATGAGCAGTTCTTC; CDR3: CASKAQNNYNEQFF
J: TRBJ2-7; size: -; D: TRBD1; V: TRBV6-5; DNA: TGTGCCAGCAGTTCGTTGAGGGGGCAGTACGAGCAGTACTTC; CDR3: CASSSLRGQYEQYF
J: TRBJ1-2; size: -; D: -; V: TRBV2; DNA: TGTGCCAGCAGTGTGTCGAAAGGCCACACCTTC; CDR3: CASSVSKGHTF
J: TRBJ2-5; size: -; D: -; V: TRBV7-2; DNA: TGTGCCAGCAGCTTACGCCCAGCCCCAGGGGAGACCCAGTACTTC; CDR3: CASSLRPAPGETQYF
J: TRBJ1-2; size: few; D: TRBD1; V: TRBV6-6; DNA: TGTGCCAGCAGCCCCGCTCATACAGGGGTTGGCTACACCTTC; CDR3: CASSPAHTGVGYTF
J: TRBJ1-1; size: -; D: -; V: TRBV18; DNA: TGTGCCAGCTCACCATCCGGCCCGAACACTGAAGCTTTCTTT; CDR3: CASSPSGPNTEAFF
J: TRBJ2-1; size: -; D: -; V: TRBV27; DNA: TGTGCCAGCAGGGGCAGCTATTACAATGAGCAGTTCTTC; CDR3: CASRGSYYNEQFF
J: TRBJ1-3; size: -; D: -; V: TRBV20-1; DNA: TGCAGTGCTAGTCCTGGAAACACCATATATTTT; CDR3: CSASPGNTIYF
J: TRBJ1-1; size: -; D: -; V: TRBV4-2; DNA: TGTGCCAGCAGCCAAGAACTTAGGGAGGAACACCCGAACACTGAAGCTTTCTTT; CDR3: CASSQELREEHPNTEAFF
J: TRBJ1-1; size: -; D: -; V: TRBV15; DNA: TGTGCCACCAGCAGAGCAGGGGTAAACACTGAAGCTTTCTTT; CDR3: CATSRAGVNTEAFF
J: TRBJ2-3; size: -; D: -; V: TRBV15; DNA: TGTGCCACCAGCAGAGATTGGGGGTTCACAGATACGCAGTATTTT; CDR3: CATSRDWGFTDTQYF
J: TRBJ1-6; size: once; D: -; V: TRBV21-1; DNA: TGTGCCAGCAGCAATCATAGGAATTCACCCCTCCACTTT; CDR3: CASSNHRNSPLHF
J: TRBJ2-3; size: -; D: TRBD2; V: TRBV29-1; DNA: TGCAGCGTTTTAGCGGGGGGCACAGATACGCAGTATTTT; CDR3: CSVLAGGTDTQYF
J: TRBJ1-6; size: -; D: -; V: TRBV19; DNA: TGTGCCAGTAGTGACCAGGGTCAGAATAATTCACCCCTCCACTTT; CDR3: CASSDQGQNNSPLHF
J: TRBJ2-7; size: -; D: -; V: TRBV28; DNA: TGTGCCACTTTGCCGGGGTCATTGTACTACGAGCAGTACTTC; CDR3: CATLPGSLYYEQYF
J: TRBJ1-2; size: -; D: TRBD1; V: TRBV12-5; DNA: TGTGCTAGTTCTACAGGGGTCTATGGCTACACCTTC; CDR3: CASSTGVYGYTF